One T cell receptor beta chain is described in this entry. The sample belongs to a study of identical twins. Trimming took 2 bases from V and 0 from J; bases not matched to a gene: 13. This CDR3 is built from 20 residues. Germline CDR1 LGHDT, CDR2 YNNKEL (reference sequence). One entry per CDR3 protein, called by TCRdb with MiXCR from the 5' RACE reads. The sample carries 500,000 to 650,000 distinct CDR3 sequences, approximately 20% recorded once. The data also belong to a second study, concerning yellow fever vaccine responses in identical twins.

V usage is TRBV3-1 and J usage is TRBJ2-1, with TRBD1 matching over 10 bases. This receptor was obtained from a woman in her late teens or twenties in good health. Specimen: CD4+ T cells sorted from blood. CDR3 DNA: TGTGCCAGCAGCCAACCCCCCCGGGACAGGGGAAGATACTCCTACAATGAGCAGTTCTTC. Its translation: CASSQPPRDRGRYSYNEQFF.